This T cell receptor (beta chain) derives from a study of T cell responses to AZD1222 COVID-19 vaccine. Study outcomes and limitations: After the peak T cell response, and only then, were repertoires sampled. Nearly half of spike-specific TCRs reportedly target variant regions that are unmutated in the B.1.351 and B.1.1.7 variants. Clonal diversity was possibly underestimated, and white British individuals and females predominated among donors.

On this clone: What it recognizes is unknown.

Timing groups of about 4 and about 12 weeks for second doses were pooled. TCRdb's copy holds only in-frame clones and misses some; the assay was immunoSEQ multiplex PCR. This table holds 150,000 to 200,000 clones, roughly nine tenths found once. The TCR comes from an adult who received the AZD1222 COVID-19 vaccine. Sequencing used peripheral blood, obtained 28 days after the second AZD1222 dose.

This chain's CDR3 is CASSLAGLSYNEQFF. The CDR3, as DNA: TGTGCCAGCAGCTTAGCTGGGTTGAGCTACAATGAGCAGTTCTTC. The V and J genes are TRBV7-2 and TRBJ2-1; D is undetermined. The germline CDR1 and CDR2 sequences are SGHTA and FQGNSA. V dropped 0 bases and J dropped 3 bases, with 9 bases sitting between them. The CDR3 length is 15 residues.